The 3 T cell receptor beta chains below were found in one sample sequenced in a study of blood T cell repertoires in COVID-19. TCRdb keeps only in-frame clones here, not all; method: immunoSEQ multiplex PCR. The top ten clones hold roughly 2% of a sample with 200,000 to 250,000 clones, over 80% of them seen once. The sample taken for sequencing was peripheral blood. These TCRs come from a man aged 30-40 years who had recovered from COVID-19.

This chain links TRBV21-1 with TRBJ1-5; the DNA was not compared with TRBD1, the D call given in the table. TRBV21-1 is a listed pseudogene. The CDR3 sequence is 15 residues long. The CDR3 sequence: CASSTGAAGTQPQHF. The CDR3, as DNA: TGTGCCAGCAGCACAGGGGCGGCCGGTACTCAGCCCCAGCATTTT.

The chain recombines TRBV28 with TRBJ1-5; maybe TRBD1 (5 bases). V dropped 7 bases and J dropped 4 bases, with 20 bases sitting between them. This CDR3 is 16 amino acids long. In germline, CDR1 is MDHEN, CDR2 SYDVKM. The CDR3 DNA is TGTGCCAGCATCCTTGGGGGGTTTTTAAGTAATCAGCCCCAGCATTTT. It yields the protein CASILGGFLSNQPQHF.

V is TRBV28 and J is TRBJ1-1; D possibly corresponds to TRBD1 (6 bases). The germline V gene encodes CDR1 MDHEN and CDR2 SYDVKM. V lost 6 bases and J 4 bases, leaving 18 bases between the germline ends. The CDR3 loop spans 15 amino acids. CDR3 region: CASRYHAGGPTEAFF. DNA for the CDR3: TGTGCCAGCAGATATCACGCCGGGGGGCCCACTGAAGCTTTCTTT.